This is a list of T cell receptor beta chains from one sample in a study of blood T cell repertoires in COVID-19. The repertoire was sequenced with immunoSEQ multiplex PCR; TCRdb's copy has only in-frame clones and lacks some. Among around 240,000 clones listed, over 80% were seen once. The sequencing input was PBMCs or T cells enriched from blood (not recorded which). Receptors originate from a human donor in a cohort exposed to, infected with or recovered from COVID-19 (not recorded which). The donor label of this sample is uncertain. Each CDR3 is given with its conserved first and last residue. The D gene is left open where the match is weak. Expanded clones are given a class, and other clones once, few, many or no size at all.

TRBD1	NA	TRBV15	TRBJ1-1	TGTGCCACCAGCCCTCCGGGACAGGTGAACACTGAAGCTTTCTTT	CATSPPGQVNTEAFF
NA	once	TRBV5-6	TRBJ2-5	TGTGCCAGCAGCCTTGGACTGAACCAAGAGACCCAGTACTTC	CASSLGLNQETQYF
NA	once	TRBV30	TRBJ2-5	TGTGCCTGGAGTGTACAGTTGGAGACCCAGTACTTC	CAWSVQLETQYF
NA	NA	TRBV9	TRBJ1-6	TGTGCCAGCAGCCGGGACACCCGAGGATACTCACCCCTCCACTTT	CASSRDTRGYSPLHF
TRBD1	NA	TRBV30	TRBJ2-5	TGTGCCTGCACCAGGGGGCTCCAAGAGACCCAGTACTTC	CACTRGLQETQYF
NA	once	TRBV5-6	TRBJ2-5	TGTGCCAGCAGCTTGTTTCGGTCGGGGGTGGAGGAGACCCAGTACTTC	CASSLFRSGVEETQYF
TRBD1	NA	TRBV5-1	TRBJ1-5	TGCGCCAGCAGCTTGGGACAGGGTAGCAATCAGCCCCAGCATTTT	CASSLGQGSNQPQHF
NA	NA	TRBV21-1	TRBJ2-2	TGTGCCAGCAGCAAAGCAGAGAAAACCTTTTACACCGGGGAGCTGTTTTTT	CASSKAEKTFYTGELFF
TRBD2	NA	TRBV30	TRBJ2-1	TGTGCCTGGAGTAAATGGGGCGGGGGGCGGCTGGAGCAGTTCTTC	CAWSKWGGGRLEQFF
TRBD1	NA	TRBV9	TRBJ1-1	TGTGCCAGCAGCGTAGGACAGGGGGTAGGAACTGAAGCTTTCTTT	CASSVGQGVGTEAFF
TRBD2	NA	TRBV5-4	TRBJ2-1	TGTGCCAGCAGCTCCCTCGGGGGGGCCAAAGGATATGAGCAGTTCTTC	CASSSLGGAKGYEQFF
TRBD1	once	TRBV5-4	TRBJ1-2	TGTGCCAGCAGCCCGGACAGGGCTGGCTACACCTTC	CASSPDRAGYTF
TRBD1	NA	TRBV3-1/TRBV3-2	TRBJ1-1	TGTGCCAGCAGCCAAGAAAGGGGGCGGTTTTCTGAAGCTTTCTTT	CASSQERGRFSEAFF
NA	NA	TRBV6-2/TRBV6-3	TRBJ1-2	TGTGCCAGCAGTTACTCAACGGGATACGGCTACACCTTC	CASSYSTGYGYTF
NA	NA	TRBV7-9	TRBJ1-1	TGTGCCAGCAGTAGTCAGGGAGGCACTGAAGCTTTCTTT	CASSSQGGTEAFF
NA	NA	TRBV2	TRBJ1-5	TGTGCCAGCAGCCCAGGGGCCCTCTGGCAGCCCCAGCATTTT	CASSPGALWQPQHF
NA	NA	TRBV7-9	TRBJ1-2	TGTGCCAGCAGCGCAGGACAGTACCACTATGGCTACACCTTC	CASSAGQYHYGYTF
NA	once	TRBV5-1	TRBJ1-4	TGCGCCAGCAGCTTCCAAGGGCAGGGGAGGGGGACTAATGAAAAACTGTTTTTT	CASSFQGQGRGTNEKLFF
NA	NA	TRBV9	TRBJ2-7	TGTGCCAACAGCGTAGCCACGGGGGCCTACGAGCAGTACTTC	CANSVATGAYEQYF